These 28 T cell receptor beta chains were sequenced from one sample in a study of cytomegalovirus exposure and HLA in healthy donors. The PCR had 60 Vbeta and 13 Jbeta primers. Libraries were prepared by immunoSEQ multiplex PCR; TCRdb keeps only in-frame clonotypes and omits some of them. The table shows around 190,000 clones, with 60% to 80% occurring only once. What was sequenced was PBMCs. The receptor set was obtained from a man in his fifties or sixties in good health and CMV-seronegative.

This chain uses TRBV9 with TRBJ2-3; D is perhaps TRBD2 (6 bases). The CDR3 extends over 14 amino acids. CDR1 is SGDLS, CDR2 YYNGEE, per germline. Trimming stripped 7 bases from V and 5 bases from J, with 17 bases between. CDR3 region: CASAKEGLGDTQYF. The CDR3 nucleotides are TGTGCCAGCGCGAAGGAGGGCTTGGGAGATACGCAGTATTTT.

This chain uses TRBV10-3 with TRBJ1-5; TRBD1 matches at 7 bases. V shed 2 bases, J shed 0 bases, and the junction held 1 base outside the gene matches. CDR3 length: 15 residues. Looked up from germline, CDR1 is ENHRY and CDR2 is SYGVKD. CDR3 DNA: TGTGCCATCAGTGAGAACAGGGGTAGCAATCAGCCCCAGCATTTT. It codes for CAISENRGSNQPQHF.

The V call is TRBV15, the J call TRBJ2-5; 10 bases fit TRBD2. This CDR3 comprises 16 residues. V dropped 5 bases and J dropped 4; count of bases not matched to a gene: 10. Germline V gives CDR1 LNHNV, CDR2 YYDKDF (reference sequence). CDR3: CATSGQAAGGSETQYF. As DNA, the CDR3 is TGTGCCACCAGCGGGCAGGCAGCGGGAGGGTCAGAGACCCAGTACTTC.

The CDR3 DNA reads TGTGCCAGCAGCTTAGCCGGGGGGGCAACAAGCAATGAGCAGTTCTTC. Amino acids: CASSLAGGATSNEQFF. V is TRBV7-9 and J is TRBJ2-1, with 8 bases that match TRBD2. Unmatched junction bases numbered 7, after V lost 0 bases and J lost 6 bases. Germline loops: CDR1 SEHNR, CDR2 FQNEAQ (reference sequence). The CDR3 contains 16 residues.

This sequence joins TRBV27 and TRBJ2-7; possibly TRBD2 for D (6 bases). Between the trimmed V and J ends, which lost 2 bases and 6 bases, there was a span of 11 bases. The CDR3 runs to 13 residues. Germline values: CDR1 MNHEY, CDR2 SMNVEV (reference sequence). The CDR3: CASSLGAGREQYF. The CDR3 nucleotides are TGTGCCAGCAGTTTAGGAGCGGGCCGCGAGCAGTACTTC.

V is TRBV7-9 and J is TRBJ2-7, with 13 bases identical to TRBD2. Germline V gene lookup returns CDR1 SEHNR and CDR2 FQNEAQ (reference sequence). The CDR3 length is 15 residues. With 3 bases clipped from V and 5 bases from J, the junction kept 4 bases outside the gene matches. CDR3 loop: CASSFGGLAGDEQYF. Here the CDR3 DNA reads TGTGCCAGCAGCTTCGGAGGACTAGCGGGGGACGAGCAGTACTTC.

The chain uses TRBV28 and TRBJ1-1; D unresolved. This CDR3 spans 14 amino acids. CDR1 is MDHEN and CDR2 is SYDVKM in the germline V gene. Trimming took off 5 bases at V and 1 base at J, with 11 bases between the two ends. The CDR3 loop reads CASSQLLENTEAFF. CDR3 in DNA: TGTGCCAGCAGTCAACTTCTTGAGAACACTGAAGCTTTCTTT.

The chain combines TRBV7-9 with TRBJ2-7; no definite D call. This CDR3 has 14 residues. Germline V lookup: CDR1 SEHNR, CDR2 FQNEAQ (reference sequence). With 2 bases removed from V and 3 bases from J, the gap between germline ends came to 11 bases. The CDR3, as DNA: TGTGCCAGCAGCTTATCCTCGCTTAGCTACGAGCAGTACTTC. Translated, it gives CASSLSSLSYEQYF.

The chain carries TRBV19 and TRBJ1-1; 9 bases are a match to TRBD1. Per germline, CDR1 LNHDA and CDR2 SQIVND (reference sequence). Trimming cost V 5 bases and J 1 base; bases outside gene matches: 5. The CDR3 consists of 15 residues. CDR3 residues: CASSPGTGQNTEAFF. CDR3 DNA: TGTGCCAGTAGTCCCGGGACAGGGCAGAACACTGAAGCTTTCTTT.

V usage is TRBV29-1 and J usage is TRBJ2-4; 9 bases align to TRBD1. This CDR3 has 13 residues. Germline assignment: CDR1 SQVTM and CDR2 ANQGSEA. With V trimmed by 3 bases and J by 8 bases, 5 bases remained unmatched. The CDR3 nucleotides read TGCAGCGTTGAGGGGGGACAGGGAGACATTCAGTACTTC. Amino acid sequence: CSVEGGQGDIQYF. Full variable domain (rest looked up from reference TRBV29-1 and TRBJ2-4): SAVISQKPSRDICQRGTSLTIQCQVDSQVTMMFWYRQQPGQSLTLIATANQGSEATYESGFVIDKFPISRPNLTFSTLTVSNMSPEDSSIYLCSVEGGQGDIQYFGAGTRLSVL.

This clone was seen only a few times. This rearrangement joins TRBV5-6 to TRBJ2-7, with D unresolved. Deletions cut 4 bases from V and 3 bases from J, with 8 bases between. Germline CDR1 is SGHDT and CDR2 is YYEEEE. This CDR3 contains 12 residues. The CDR3 protein is CASSEQDYEQYF. The CDR3 coding sequence is TGTGCCAGCAGCGAGCAGGACTACGAGCAGTACTTC.

V gene TRBV7-9 combines with J gene TRBJ2-2; tentative D call: TRBD1 (6 bases). CDR3 length equals 15 residues. Per the germline V gene, CDR1 is SEHNR and CDR2 is FQNEAQ (reference sequence). Trimming stripped 0 bases from V and 5 bases from J, with 10 bases between. CDR3 protein: CASSLAQGGTGELFF. The CDR3, as DNA: TGTGCCAGCAGCTTAGCACAGGGTGGGACCGGGGAGCTGTTTTTT.

This chain connects TRBV30 to TRBJ2-1; D remains ambiguous. V was shortened by 5 bases and J by 3 bases, with 11 bases between the two germline ends. Per germline, CDR1 GTSNPN and CDR2 SVGIG (reference sequence). The CDR3 extends over 13 amino acids. Here the CDR3 reads CAWDSNSYNEQFF. The CDR3 region has the DNA TGTGCCTGGGACTCGAATAGCTACAATGAGCAGTTCTTC.

In this sample, this clone turned up a few times. As DNA, the CDR3 is TGTGCCAGCAGTGCCCGCGAGGCTGGAAACACCATATATTTT. Translating it yields CASSAREAGNTIYF. The gene calls are TRBV6-1 and TRBJ1-3; D gene ambiguous. Trimming took off 4 bases at V and 2 bases at J, with 9 bases between the two ends. This CDR3 is 14 amino acids long. Per the germline V gene, CDR1 is MNHNS and CDR2 is SASEGT.

The CDR3 is CASSYATVAETQYF. The CDR3 DNA reads TGTGCCAGCAGTTACGCGACAGTTGCGGAGACCCAGTACTTC. The gene calls are TRBV6-6 and TRBJ2-5; TRBD1 is a possible D gene (5 bases). The CDR3 consists of 14 residues. Germline V gene sequence: CDR1 MNHNY, CDR2 SVGAGI (reference sequence). V lost 2 bases and J lost 5, with 12 bases in between.

This chain connects TRBV13 to TRBJ2-1; 14 positions agree with TRBD2. The CDR3 totals 17 residues. Unmatched junction bases numbered 5, after V lost 5 bases and J lost 2 bases. Per the germline V gene, CDR1 is PRHDT and CDR2 is FYEKMQ (reference sequence). The CDR3 protein is CASSPTSGGATYNEQFF. The DNA of the CDR3 is TGTGCCAGCAGCCCGACTAGCGGGGGGGCGACCTACAATGAGCAGTTCTTC.

A remark on this clone: An end of the junction does not agree with germline; a read error may underlie this. The sample carries other DNA sequences with the same CDR3. This chain links TRBV14 with TRBJ2-6; D is perhaps TRBD1 (7 bases). Germline CDR1 SGHDN, CDR2 FVKESK. The CDR3 length is 19 residues. The DNA for the CDR3 is TGTGCTAGCAGCCGGGGGAAACAGGGGAGATCCTCTGGGGCCAACGTCCTGACTTTC. Protein sequence: CASSRGKQGRSSGANVLTF.

The V call is TRBV9, the J call TRBJ2-2; D may be TRBD2 (5 bases). CDR3 length: 15 residues. The ends were cut back, 4 bases at V and 2 bases at J, with 12 bases in the middle. From germline, CDR1 is SGDLS and CDR2 YYNGEE. CDR3 nucleotides: TGTGCCAGCAGCCCCCGACTACCTAACACCGGGGAGCTGTTTTTT. As protein: CASSPRLPNTGELFF.

The chain couples TRBV7-6 to TRBJ2-3, with 7 bases lining up with TRBD2. The CDR3 extends over 18 amino acids. The germline V gene has CDR1 SGHVS and CDR2 FNYEAQ. V was clipped by 0 bases and J by 0 bases; unmatched bases: 9. The CDR3 spells CASSLAREPSGSTDTQYF. The CDR3 DNA follows: TGTGCCAGCAGCTTAGCAAGAGAGCCTAGCGGAAGCACAGATACGCAGTATTTT.

The chain has TRBV9 and TRBJ2-1; D gene uncertain. The CDR3 loop spans 15 amino acids. V was pared by 4 bases and J by 4 bases, with 15 bases between. Germline CDR1 is SGDLS and CDR2 is YYNGEE. The CDR3 region is CASSPSPSGYNEQFF. The CDR3 DNA reads as TGTGCCAGCAGCCCCAGTCCCTCCGGGTACAATGAGCAGTTCTTC.

This clone has just a few counts. The rearrangement uses TRBV15 and TRBJ2-1; 8 bases line up with TRBD1. The V gene end was trimmed by 1 base and the J gene end by 2 bases; junction bases not matched to a gene: 10. The germline CDR1 and CDR2 sequences are LNHNV and YYDKDF (reference sequence). The CDR3 covers 18 residues. This CDR3 is CATSRGSLTGDPYNEQFF. Written as DNA, the CDR3 is TGTGCCACCAGCAGAGGCTCCCTGACAGGGGACCCCTACAATGAGCAGTTCTTC.

The rearrangement uses TRBV5-1 and TRBJ2-5; a possible D gene is TRBD1 (5 bases). Matching the DNA end better, TRBJ2-7 makes the J call doubtful. This CDR3 is built from 14 residues. Looked up from germline, CDR1 is SGHRS and CDR2 is YFSETQ. The DNA of the CDR3 is TGCGCCAGCAGCTTTGGGGCAGTTCTCTACGAGCAGTACTTC. Amino acids: CASSFGAVLYEQYF.

The table lists this clone with a few counts. CDR3 loop: CASRGGRETQYF. The CDR3 coding sequence is TGTGCCAGCAGGGGGGGTAGAGAGACCCAGTACTTC. V and J are TRBV2 and TRBJ2-5, with D possibly being TRBD2 (6 bases). The CDR3 is 12 residues long. Trimming shortened V by 6 bases and J by 4 bases, and 9 bases separated the two germline ends. Germline lookup yields CDR1 SNHLY and CDR2 FYNNEI.

The J gene is TRBJ2-3, the V gene TRBV19, with 14 bases identical to TRBD2. The CDR3 runs 16 residues. Losses at the gene ends were 5 bases for V and 8 bases for J; bases not matched to a gene: 9. Per the germline V gene, CDR1 is LNHDA and CDR2 is SQIVND (reference sequence). CDR3 DNA sequence: TGTGCCAGTAGTGTGCAGGGACTAGCGGGAGAGGGTACGCAGTATTTT. Protein sequence: CASSVQGLAGEGTQYF.

This clone has only a few counts. This chain connects TRBV7-9 to TRBJ1-2, with D possibly being TRBD1 (5 bases). The CDR3 contains 13 residues. Per germline, CDR1 SEHNR and CDR2 FQNEAQ (reference sequence). The germline V and J ends were trimmed by 2 bases and 8 bases, with 12 bases remaining between them. CDR3 DNA: TGTGCCAGCAGCTTATCGACAGCCCAGGGCTACACCTTC. Translating it yields CASSLSTAQGYTF.

This clone was detected once. The CDR3 DNA follows: TGTGCCACCAGCGTTCATCAGGGAACTAATGAAAAACTGTTTTTT. It is translated as CATSVHQGTNEKLFF. This rearrangement joins TRBV15 to TRBJ1-4; possible D gene TRBD1, 5 bases. The germline V gene encodes CDR1 LNHNV and CDR2 YYDKDF (reference sequence). V gave up 5 bases and J gave up 1 base, with 11 bases separating them. The CDR3 spans 15 residues.

On this clone itself: A read error may produce the germline difference seen at one junction end. The chain links TRBV6-5 to TRBJ2-7; TRBD1 matches at 7 bases. This CDR3 comprises 15 residues. CDR1 and CDR2 from the germline V gene are MNHEY and SVGAGI. CDR3: CASSDSPGQSYEQYF. CDR3 DNA: TGTGCCAGCAGTGACTCCCCGGGACAGAGCTACGAGCAGTACTTC.

There are a few counts of this clone. J is TRBJ2-5 and V is TRBV11-2; weak D call: TRBD2 (6 bases). Germline loops: CDR1 SGHAT, CDR2 FQNNGV. V dropped 3 bases and J dropped 7 bases, with 18 bases sitting between them. The CDR3 totals 15 residues. The CDR3 here is CASSLLGDSLGTQYF. CDR3 sequence (DNA): TGTGCCAGCAGCTTGTTAGGGGACTCCCTGGGGACCCAGTACTTC.